This T cell receptor beta chain was profiled in a study of T cell responses to AZD1222 COVID-19 vaccine. Findings and limits, study-wide: It was only after the peak T cell response that any repertoires were sampled.

In the case of this clone: Its antigen is still unknown.

Clones were sequenced by immunoSEQ multiplex PCR, and TCRdb holds only the in-frame ones, with some missing. There are about 140,000 clones in the sample; 90% to 95% occur only once, and 0.91% lies in the top ten. V lost 4 bases to trimming and J lost 4 bases, with 17 bases between them. This CDR3 has 16 amino acids. Germline loops: CDR1 SGHTA, CDR2 FQGNSA. Sequencing used peripheral blood, obtained on day 0 of MenACWY control vaccination. The receptor was isolated from an adult in good health. The chain carries TRBV7-2 and TRBJ1-3, with D possibly TRBD1 on 5 matching bases. The CDR3 spells CASSSYWDVVGNTIYF. In DNA form, the CDR3 reads TGTGCCAGCAGCTCCTACTGGGACGTGGTAGGAAACACCATATATTTT.